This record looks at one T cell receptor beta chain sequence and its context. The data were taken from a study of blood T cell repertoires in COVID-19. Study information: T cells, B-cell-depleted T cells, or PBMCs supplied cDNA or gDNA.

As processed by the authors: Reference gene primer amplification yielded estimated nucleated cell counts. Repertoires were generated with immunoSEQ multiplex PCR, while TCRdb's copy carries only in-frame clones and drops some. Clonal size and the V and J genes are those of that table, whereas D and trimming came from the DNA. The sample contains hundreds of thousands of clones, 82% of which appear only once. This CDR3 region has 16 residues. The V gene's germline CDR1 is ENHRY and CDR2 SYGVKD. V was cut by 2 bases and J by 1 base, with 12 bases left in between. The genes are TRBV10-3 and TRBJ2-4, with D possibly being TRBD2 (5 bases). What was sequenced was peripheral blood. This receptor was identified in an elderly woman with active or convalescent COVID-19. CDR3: CAISEVSGSAKNIQYF. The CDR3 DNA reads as TGTGCCATCAGTGAGGTCTCGGGGTCGGCCAAAAACATTCAGTACTTC.